This T cell receptor (beta chain) appears in the sequencing data of a study of blood T cell repertoires in COVID-19. Study context: Spain, Italy and the United States supplied samples that represented acute and convalescent COVID-19.

Repertoires were generated with immunoSEQ multiplex PCR, while TCRdb's copy carries only in-frame clones and drops some. The repertoire holds just over 350,000 clones, about 88% seen once, with roughly 7.2% in the top ten. The receptor was derived from a woman aged 55-70 years with COVID-19, enrolled during active disease. The specimen sequenced was peripheral blood.

The DNA for the CDR3 is TGTGCCAGCAGCCAGGATATGGGAAAAGCGGAAAACACCGGGGAGCTGTTTTTT. Protein: CASSQDMGKAENTGELFF. The chain combines TRBV3-1 (or the pseudogene TRBV3-2) with TRBJ2-2, with a weak D call TRBD2 (5 bases). The CDR3 contains 18 residues. Trimming took off 3 bases at V and 2 bases at J, with 19 bases between the two ends. Germline assignment: CDR1 LGHDT and CDR2 YNNKEL (reference sequence).